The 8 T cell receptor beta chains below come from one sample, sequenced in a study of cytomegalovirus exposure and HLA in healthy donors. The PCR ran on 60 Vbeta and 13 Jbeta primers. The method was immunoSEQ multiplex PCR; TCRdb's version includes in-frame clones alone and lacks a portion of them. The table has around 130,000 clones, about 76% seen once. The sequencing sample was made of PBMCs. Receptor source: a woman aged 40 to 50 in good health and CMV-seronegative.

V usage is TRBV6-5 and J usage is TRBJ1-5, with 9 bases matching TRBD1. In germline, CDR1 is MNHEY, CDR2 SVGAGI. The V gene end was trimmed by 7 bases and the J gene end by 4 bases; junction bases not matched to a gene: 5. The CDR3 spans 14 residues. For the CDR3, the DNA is TGTGCCAGCAAAACAGGGGGCCGGAATCAGCCCCAGCATTTT. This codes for CASKTGGRNQPQHF.

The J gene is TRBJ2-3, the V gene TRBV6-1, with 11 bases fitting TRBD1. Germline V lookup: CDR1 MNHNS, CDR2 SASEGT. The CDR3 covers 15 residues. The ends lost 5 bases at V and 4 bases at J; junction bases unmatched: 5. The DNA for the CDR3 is TGTGCCAGCAGTTCAGCGGGACAGGGGGCAGATACGCAGTATTTT. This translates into CASSSAGQGADTQYF.

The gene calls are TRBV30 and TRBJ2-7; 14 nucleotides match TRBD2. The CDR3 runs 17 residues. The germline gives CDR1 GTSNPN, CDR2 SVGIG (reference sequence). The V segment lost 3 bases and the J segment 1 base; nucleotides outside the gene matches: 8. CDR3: CAWRKGTSGRPSYEQYF. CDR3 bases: TGTGCCTGGAGGAAGGGGACTAGCGGGAGACCATCCTACGAGCAGTACTTC. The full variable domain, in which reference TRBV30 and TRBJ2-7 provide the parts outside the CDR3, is SQTIHQWPATLVQPVGSPLSLECTVEGTSNPNLYWYRQAAGRGLQLLFYSVGIGQISSEVPQNLSASRPQDRQFILSSKKLLLSDSGFYLCAWRKGTSGRPSYEQYFGPGTRLTVT.

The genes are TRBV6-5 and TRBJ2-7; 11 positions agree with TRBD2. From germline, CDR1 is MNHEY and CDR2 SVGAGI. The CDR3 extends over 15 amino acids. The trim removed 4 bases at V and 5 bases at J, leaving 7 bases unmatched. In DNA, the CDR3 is TGTGCCAGCAGTTCAATAGCGGGGGGGTCCGACGAGCAGTACTTC. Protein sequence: CASSSIAGGSDEQYF.

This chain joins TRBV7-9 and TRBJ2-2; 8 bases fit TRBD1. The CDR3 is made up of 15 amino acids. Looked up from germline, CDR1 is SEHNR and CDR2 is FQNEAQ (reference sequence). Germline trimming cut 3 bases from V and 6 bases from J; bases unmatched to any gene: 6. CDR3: CASSFRDRWPGELFF. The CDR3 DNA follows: TGTGCCAGCAGCTTTCGGGACAGGTGGCCCGGGGAGCTGTTTTTT.

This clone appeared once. The CDR3 reads CASSYADSSGNTIYF. The CDR3 bases are TGTGCCAGCAGTTATGCGGACTCGTCTGGAAACACCATATATTTT. The rearrangement links TRBV6-5 to TRBJ1-3; D ambiguous. The V end lost 3 bases, the J end lost 1 base, and 10 bases lay between the germline ends. CDR1 and CDR2 (germline): MNHEY, SVGAGI. The CDR3 consists of 15 residues.

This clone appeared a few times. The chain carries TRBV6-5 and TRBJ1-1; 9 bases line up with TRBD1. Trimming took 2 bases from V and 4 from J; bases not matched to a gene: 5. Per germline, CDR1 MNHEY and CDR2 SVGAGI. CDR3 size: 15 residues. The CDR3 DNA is TGTGCCAGCAGTTACCCACAGGGGGCGCGCACTGAAGCTTTCTTT. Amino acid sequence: CASSYPQGARTEAFF.

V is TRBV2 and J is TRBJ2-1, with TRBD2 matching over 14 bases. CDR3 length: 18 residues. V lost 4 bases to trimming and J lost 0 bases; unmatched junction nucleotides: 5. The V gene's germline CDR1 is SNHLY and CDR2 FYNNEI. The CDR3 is CASSGLAGGISSYNEQFF. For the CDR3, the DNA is TGTGCCAGCAGTGGACTAGCGGGAGGGATTAGCTCCTACAATGAGCAGTTCTTC.